This section outlines one T cell receptor (beta chain) sequence together with its context. Those who donated, Caucasian adults without exception, all lived in Nashville, Tennessee. The entry originates in a study of shared clonotypes between healthy human individuals. CDR1 and CDR2 from the germline V gene are GTSNPN and SVGIG (reference sequence). CDR3 length equals 11 residues. V lost 8 bases and J lost 2, with 9 bases in between. Among the unsorted PBMC samples, replicate PCRs used around 300 ng DNA, 25,000 to 30,000 T cell genomes. Using immunoSEQ multiplex PCR, the repertoire was profiled, and TCRdb retains in-frame clones only, with some absent. Found here are about 560,000 clones, roughly four fifths of them singletons; the top ten hold more than 10%.

This chain connects TRBV30 to TRBJ1-2, with D unclear. The specimen was PBMCs. This sequence originates from a woman aged 40 to 55 in good health. Some clones in this sample may be carry-over from other donors' samples. The CDR3 region is CARYKNYGYTF. The CDR3 DNA follows: TGTGCCCGTTACAAGAACTATGGCTACACCTTC.